These 19 T cell receptor beta chains were sequenced from one sample in a study of T-cell memory formation after mild COVID-19 (dated by TCRdb to about 2021). The library was prepared using 5' RACE. TCRdb lists the instrument as Illumina NovaSeq 6000. TCRdb's own reprocessing of the public reads used fastp at Q25 and MiXCR and kept productive beta chains. Rows merge per CDR3 protein into single entries with the most common DNA and genes. The sample data list 110,000 or so distinct CDR3 sequences, and 22% of these were observed just once. The ten largest clones capture roughly 37% of the sample. Specimen: PBMCs or a T cell subset sorted from them (not recorded which). The receptors stem from a man aged 18 to 30 who had mild COVID-19 (a few samples of this study predate the infection). The sample titles of this study are shuffled in the database, so cell type and time point are left out; the donor was told from shared clones.

This clonotype was counted between two and nine times. The V and J genes are TRBV12-3 or TRBV12-4 and TRBJ1-1, with D unresolved. The CDR3 is made up of 12 amino acids. Trimming cost V 1 base and J 8 bases, with 8 bases left between them. In DNA form, the CDR3 reads TGTGCCAGCAGTTTAGGGGCAGTAGAAGCTTTCTTT. Its protein product is CASSLGAVEAFF.

V usage is TRBV7-6 and J usage is TRBJ2-7; no reliable D call. Germline CDR1 is SGHVS and CDR2 is FNYEAQ. The CDR3 extends over 12 amino acids. With 5 bases removed from V and 4 bases from J, the gap between germline ends came to 9 bases. CDR3 sequence: CASSPAGYEQYF. CDR3 DNA sequence: TGTGCCAGCAGCCCCGCCGGGTACGAGCAGTACTTC.

The rearrangement uses TRBV4-1 and TRBJ2-1, with 9 bases identical to TRBD1. The trim removed 4 bases at V and 7 bases at J, leaving 14 bases unmatched. The CDR3 extends over 17 amino acids. In germline, CDR1 is MGHRA, CDR2 YSYEKL. CDR3 bases: TGCGCCAGCAGCCTGATGCTACAGGGGGCTTCCGGAAATGAGCAGTTCTTC. Protein sequence: CASSLMLQGASGNEQFF.

CDR3 bases: TGTGCCAGCAGCCCTCTAGCACCCTCGGGGAGTAAGCAGTACGTC. It encodes CASSPLAPSGSKQYV. The V gene is TRBV27, the J gene TRBJ2-7; D possibly corresponds to TRBD2 (5 bases). The V gene's germline CDR1 is MNHEY and CDR2 SMNVEV (reference sequence). Between the trimmed V and J ends, which lost 6 bases and 8 bases, there was a span of 23 bases. This CDR3 comprises 15 residues.

The chain links TRBV7-9 to TRBJ2-1, with D perhaps TRBD1 (5 bases). Germline V gene lookup returns CDR1 SEHNR and CDR2 FQNEAQ (reference sequence). The V gene lost 1 base and the J gene lost 9 bases, with 10 bases spanning the gap. The CDR3 has 13 residues. CDR3 nucleotide sequence: TGTGCCAGCAGCTTAGAATTTAGGGGTGAGCAGTTCTTC. Its translation is CASSLEFRGEQFF.

This clonotype was seen a single time. J is TRBJ2-3 and V is TRBV6-6; a possible D gene is TRBD2 (5 bases). In germline, CDR1 is MNHNY, CDR2 SVGAGI (reference sequence). There are 14 residues in the CDR3. Deletions cut 6 bases from V and 1 base from J, with 11 bases between. The DNA for the CDR3 is TGTGCCAGCAGAAGCGGACCCGGCACAGATACGCAGTATTTT. This sequence encodes CASRSGPGTDTQYF.

The chain combines TRBV11-2 with TRBJ2-7; D ambiguous. Trimming left V 11 bases short and J 3 bases short, with 5 bases between. This CDR3 spans 9 amino acids. CDR1 and CDR2 (germline): SGHAT, FQNNGV. CDR3 loop: CAAHYEQYF. CDR3 nucleotides: TGTGCCGCACACTACGAGCAGTACTTC.

This clonotype appeared once. This chain connects TRBV21-1 to TRBJ2-2. TRBV21-1 is a pseudogene. CDR3 length: 14 residues. The chain's CDR3 is CASSNRQNTGELFF. The CDR3 DNA reads as TGTGCCAGCAGCAATAGGCAGAACACCGGGGAGCTGTTTTTT.

This clonotype showed up just a few times. The chain uses TRBV4-3 and TRBJ2-3; the D is unclear. V was clipped by 0 bases and J by 2 bases, with 15 bases between them. CDR1 is LGHNA, CDR2 YSLEER, per germline. The CDR3 is 17 amino acids. CDR3 DNA sequence: TGCGCCAGCAGCCAAGAAGCCTCCCTTCCTATCACAGATACGCAGTATTTT. Protein sequence: CASSQEASLPITDTQYF.

This clonotype was observed once. This chain connects TRBV7-9 to TRBJ2-1; D is perhaps TRBD1 or TRBD2 (5 bases each). Per germline, CDR1 SEHNR and CDR2 FQNEAQ (reference sequence). The CDR3 extends over 13 amino acids. The V end lost 3 bases, the J end lost 8 bases, and 11 bases lay between the germline ends. In nucleotides, the CDR3 is TGTGCCAGCAGCTTGACCGGGACCCATGAGCAGTTCTTC. Its protein product is CASSLTGTHEQFF.

The rearrangement uses TRBV6-2 or TRBV6-3 and TRBJ2-1, with 7 bases identical to TRBD1. V gave up 7 bases and J gave up 4 bases; unmatched junction bases: 10. Germline V gives CDR1 MNHEY, CDR2 SVGEGT. CDR3 length equals 15 residues. The chain's CDR3 is CASTAQGSSYNEQFF. DNA for the CDR3: TGTGCCAGCACCGCACAGGGGTCCTCATACAATGAGCAGTTCTTC.

The chain employs TRBV20-1 and TRBJ2-1; 10 bases are shared with TRBD2. With V trimmed by 5 bases and J by 3 bases, 4 bases remained unmatched. From germline, CDR1 is DFQATT and CDR2 SNEGSKA (reference sequence). The CDR3 is 14 residues long. The CDR3 DNA sequence: TGCAGTGCTCCCGGGACTAGCGTCTACAATGAGCAGTTCTTC. This codes for CSAPGTSVYNEQFF.

V gene TRBV4-1 combines with J gene TRBJ1-1; no definite D call. CDR1 and CDR2 (germline): MGHRA, YSYEKL. This CDR3 region has 14 residues. V was clipped by 0 bases and J by 3 bases, with 8 bases between them. As DNA, the CDR3 is TGCGCCAGCAGCCAAGATCGGGGTCACACTGAAGCTTTCTTT. Its protein is CASSQDRGHTEAFF.

Worth noting for this clonotype: The junction departs from the called germline gene at one end, perhaps through a read error. The rearrangement uses TRBV6-2 or TRBV6-3 and TRBJ2-1; D ambiguous. The CDR3 loop spans 12 amino acids. Germline lookup yields CDR1 MNHEY and CDR2 SVGEGT. CDR3 DNA: TGTGACAGCAGTTACTATCACAATGAGCAGTTCTTC. The encoded protein is CDSSYYHNEQFF.

This clonotype has only a few counts. The chain combines TRBV6-4 with TRBJ2-7; D unresolved. In germline, CDR1 is MRHNA, CDR2 SNTAGT. Trimming took off 1 base at V and 1 base at J, with 2 bases between the two ends. The CDR3 covers 12 residues. CDR3 amino acids: CASSDWSYEQYV. In DNA form, the CDR3 reads TGTGCCAGCAGTGACTGGTCCTACGAGCAGTACGTC.

This sequence joins TRBV11-2 and TRBJ2-3; TRBD2 aligns across 11 bases. Trimming at V came to 5 bases and at J to 2 bases, leaving 6 bases not matched to a gene. Germline CDR1 reads SGHAT; CDR2 reads FQNNGV. The CDR3 consists of 16 residues. The CDR3 DNA follows: TGTGCCAGCAGCCCCACGACTAGCGGGGACACAGATACGCAGTATTTT. Its protein is CASSPTTSGDTDTQYF.

The V and J genes are TRBV6-6 and TRBJ1-5; D not resolved. Trimming cost V 4 bases and J 2 bases, with 9 bases left between them. From germline, CDR1 is MNHNY and CDR2 SVGAGI (reference sequence). The CDR3 has 14 residues. CDR3 in DNA: TGTGCCAGCAGTTCCTCTGGGGGCAATCAGCCCCAGCATTTT. This codes for CASSSSGGNQPQHF.

The CDR3 protein is CSARDFSPLAGVYQETQYF. CDR3 coding DNA: TGCAGTGCTAGAGATTTCTCACCACTAGCGGGGGTATACCAAGAGACCCAGTACTTC. V gene TRBV20-1 combines with J gene TRBJ2-5; 11 bases align to TRBD2. V lost 0 bases and J lost 0; bases outside the gene matches: 12. The germline gives CDR1 DFQATT, CDR2 SNEGSKA (reference sequence). This CDR3 has 19 amino acids.

The V call is TRBV2, the J call TRBJ1-5; D call uncertain. V lost 6 bases and J 3 bases, leaving 12 bases between the germline ends. CDR1 is SNHLY and CDR2 is FYNNEI in the germline V gene. This CDR3 is built from 14 residues. CDR3 in DNA: TGTGCCAGCAGCGAGGACGGGGACAATCAGCCCCAGCATTTT. Translation gives CASSEDGDNQPQHF.